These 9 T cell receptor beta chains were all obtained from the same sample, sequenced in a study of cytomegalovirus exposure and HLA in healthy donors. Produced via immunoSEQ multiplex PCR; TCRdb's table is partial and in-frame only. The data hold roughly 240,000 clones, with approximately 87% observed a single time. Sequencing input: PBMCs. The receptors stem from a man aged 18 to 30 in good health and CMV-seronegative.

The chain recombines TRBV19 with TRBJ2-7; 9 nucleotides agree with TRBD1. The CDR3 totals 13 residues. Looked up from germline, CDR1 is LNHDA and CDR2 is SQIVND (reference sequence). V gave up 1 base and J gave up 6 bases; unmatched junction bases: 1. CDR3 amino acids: CASSIVDRGEQYF. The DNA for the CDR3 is TGTGCCAGTAGTATAGTGGACAGGGGCGAGCAGTACTTC. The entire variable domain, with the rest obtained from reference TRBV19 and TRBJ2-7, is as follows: DGGITQSPKYLFRKEGQNVTLSCEQNLNHDAMYWYRQDPGQGLRLIYYSQIVNDFQKGDIAEGYSVSREKKESFPLTVTSAQKNPTAFYLCASSIVDRGEQYFGPGTRLTVT.

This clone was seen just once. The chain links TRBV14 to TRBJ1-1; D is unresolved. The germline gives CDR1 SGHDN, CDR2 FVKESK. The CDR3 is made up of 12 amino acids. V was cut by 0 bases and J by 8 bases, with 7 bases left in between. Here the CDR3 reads CASSQDRIEAFF. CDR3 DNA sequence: TGTGCCAGCAGCCAAGATAGAATCGAAGCTTTCTTT.

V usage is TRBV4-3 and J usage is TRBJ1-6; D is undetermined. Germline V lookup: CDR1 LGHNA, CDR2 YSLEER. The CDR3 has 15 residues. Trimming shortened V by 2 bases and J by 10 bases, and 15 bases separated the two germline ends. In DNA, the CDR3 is TGCGCCAGCAGCCAAAACGGGAGGTTAGGCTCACCCCTCCACTTT. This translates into CASSQNGRLGSPLHF.

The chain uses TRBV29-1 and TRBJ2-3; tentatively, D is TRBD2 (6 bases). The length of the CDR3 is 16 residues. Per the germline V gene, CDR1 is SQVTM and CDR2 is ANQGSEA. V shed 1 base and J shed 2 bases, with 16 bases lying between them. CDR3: CSVEGGTKDNTDTQYF. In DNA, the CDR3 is TGCAGCGTTGAAGGCGGGACGAAGGATAACACAGATACGCAGTATTTT.

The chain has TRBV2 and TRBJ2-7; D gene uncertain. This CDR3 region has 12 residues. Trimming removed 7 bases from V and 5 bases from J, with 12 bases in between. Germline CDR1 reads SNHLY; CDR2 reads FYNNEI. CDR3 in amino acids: CASNPESNEQYF. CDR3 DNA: TGTGCCAGCAACCCCGAAAGCAACGAGCAGTACTTC.

CDR3 nucleotide sequence: TGTGCCAGCACCCCCCGGTGGCGGTCCTACGAGCAGTACTTC. Its protein product is CASTPRWRSYEQYF. The rearrangement joins TRBV28 to TRBJ2-7; D is unclear. V lost 7 bases to trimming and J lost 1 base, with 14 bases between them. Germline V gives CDR1 MDHEN, CDR2 SYDVKM. The CDR3 loop spans 14 amino acids.

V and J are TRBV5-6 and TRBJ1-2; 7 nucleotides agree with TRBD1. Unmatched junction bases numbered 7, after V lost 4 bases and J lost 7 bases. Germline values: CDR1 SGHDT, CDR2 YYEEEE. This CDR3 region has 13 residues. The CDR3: CASSRDSSGGYTF. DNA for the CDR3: TGTGCCAGCAGCCGGGACAGTAGTGGTGGCTACACCTTC.

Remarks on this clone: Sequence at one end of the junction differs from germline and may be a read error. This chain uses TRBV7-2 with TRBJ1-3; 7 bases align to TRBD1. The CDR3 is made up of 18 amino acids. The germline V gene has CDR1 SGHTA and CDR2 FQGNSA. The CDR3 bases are TGTGCCAGCAGCCTTCGGCCGAGACAGGGATCGAGTGGAAACACCTTATATTTT. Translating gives CASSLRPRQGSSGNTLYF.

Here the CDR3 reads CASSLGWGWGEETQYF. For the CDR3, the DNA is TGTGCCAGCAGCTTAGGATGGGGCTGGGGGGAAGAGACCCAGTACTTC. The chain links TRBV7-2 to TRBJ2-5, with a tentative D call TRBD2 (6 bases). Per germline, CDR1 SGHTA and CDR2 FQGNSA. V lost 1 base to trimming and J lost 3 bases, with 15 bases between them. This CDR3 spans 16 amino acids.